These 23 T cell receptor beta chains came from one sample sequenced in a study of metastatic and nonmetastatic thyroid tumors. TCRdb recomputed clones from the PCR reads via MiXCR. The table includes about 40,000 clones, 17% detected once. All patients were untreated before thyroid surgery. Sequenced sample: tumor tissue. The receptors come from a female donor with papillary thyroid cancer or a benign thyroid nodule (not recorded which). Some clones in this sample may be carry-over from other donors' samples.

CDR3 region: CSARDRSTVEYGYTF. CDR3 bases: TGCAGTGCTAGAGATAGATCCACAGTGGAGTATGGCTACACCTTC. V gene TRBV20-1 combines with J gene TRBJ1-2; D remains ambiguous. V gave up 0 bases and J gave up 5 bases, with 16 bases separating them. The CDR3 totals 15 residues. CDR1 and CDR2 (germline): DFQATT, SNEGSKA (reference sequence).

At least ten counts were recorded for this clone. CDR3 coding DNA: TGTGCCAGCAGCCCCATGCGAACGGAGCCCCAGCATTTT. This translates into CASSPMRTEPQHF. The J gene is TRBJ1-5, the V gene TRBV7-8, with D unresolved. Germline loops: CDR1 SGHVS, CDR2 FQNEAQ. V was clipped by 5 bases and J by 8 bases, with 13 bases between them. CDR3 length equals 13 residues.

This clone was detected ten times or more. V gene TRBV4-3 combines with J gene TRBJ2-2; TRBD1 agrees at 7 bases. This CDR3 is built from 14 residues. Germline-derived CDR1 and CDR2 are LGHNA and YSLEER. J lost 6 bases, V lost 2 bases, and 3 bases had no gene match. The CDR3 sequence is CASSQRQGSGELFF. In DNA form, the CDR3 reads TGCGCCAGCAGCCAACGACAGGGCTCCGGGGAGCTGTTTTTT.

Concerning this clone itself: This clone may be a read error of a much larger clone one base away. This sample includes further DNA sequences coding for the same CDR3. V usage is TRBV6-1 and J usage is TRBJ2-5; perhaps TRBD2 as D (5 bases). CDR1 is MNHNS and CDR2 is SASEGT in the germline V gene. The CDR3 loop spans 14 amino acids. The DNA for the CDR3 is TGTGCCAGCAGCCGGCAGGTCCGGGGAGAGACTCAGTACTTC. Encoded protein: CASSRQVRGETQYF.

This clone has a handful of counts. It may be a read error: a sequence one base away is much more abundant. V usage is TRBV28 and J usage is TRBJ2-7, with 8 bases matching TRBD2. The V segment lost 5 bases and the J segment 12 bases; nucleotides outside the gene matches: 6. This CDR3 has 11 amino acids. CDR1 MDHEN and CDR2 SYDVKM come from the germline V gene. The CDR3 sequence is CASSAREALYF. CDR3 in DNA: TGTGCCAGCAGTGCGCGGGAGGCACTGTACTTC.

The chain employs TRBV7-9 and TRBJ2-7, with TRBD1 matching 7 bases. Per germline, CDR1 SEHNR and CDR2 FQNEAQ (reference sequence). Losses at the gene ends were 6 bases for V and 2 bases for J; bases not matched to a gene: 10. This CDR3 spans 15 amino acids. CDR3 DNA sequence: TGTGCCAGCAGTAAGGGGGCCGGCACTACCTACGAGCAGTACTTC. It encodes CASSKGAGTTYEQYF.

The chain joins TRBV7-3 to TRBJ2-3, with D perhaps TRBD1 or TRBD2 (6 bases each). The CDR3 length is 14 residues. The germline V gene has CDR1 SGHTA and CDR2 FQGTGA. V lost 4 bases to trimming and J lost 5 bases, with 13 bases between them. The DNA of the CDR3 is TGTGCCAGCAGCTACGGAGGGGGTGGAGATACGCAGTATTTT. Amino acids: CASSYGGGGDTQYF.

On this clone itself: One junction end does not reproduce the germline sequence, and a read error may be involved. CDR3 bases: TGTGCCAGCATCCCGGTCGGGGTCTTAGTTGCAGATACGCAATATTTT. This sequence encodes CASIPVGVLVADTQYF. The chain carries TRBV11-2 and TRBJ2-3; D possibly corresponds to TRBD2 (5 bases). This CDR3 is 16 amino acids long. Germline CDR1 is SGHAT and CDR2 is FQNNGV. The full variable domain, with the rest looked up from reference TRBV11-2 and TRBJ2-3, is EAGVAQSPRYKIIEKRQSVAFWCNPISGHATLYWYQQILGQGPKLLIQFQNNGVVDDSQLPKDRFSAERLKGVDSTLKIQPAKLEDSAVYLCASIPVGVLVADTQYFGPGTRLTVL.

The chain links TRBV19 to TRBJ2-1; possibly TRBD2 for D (5 bases). Trimming removed 4 bases from V and 8 bases from J, with 15 bases in between. Germline V gives CDR1 LNHDA, CDR2 SQIVND (reference sequence). CDR3 size: 14 residues. The CDR3 coding sequence is TGTGCCAGTAGTACACTCGGGAAGGTTGATGAGCAGTTCTTC. This encodes CASSTLGKVDEQFF.

This clone was detected ten times or more. The rearrangement uses TRBV4-2 and TRBJ1-5, with a weak D call TRBD1 (5 bases). Per the germline V gene, CDR1 is LGHNA and CDR2 is YNFKEQ. V was clipped by 3 bases and J by 7 bases, with 10 bases between them. This CDR3 region has 13 residues. CDR3 sequence (DNA): TGTGCCAGCAGCCAGGACACTTGGCAGCCCCAGCATTTT. Translation: CASSQDTWQPQHF.

This clone was found many times. The chain recombines TRBV2 with TRBJ2-3; 7 positions match TRBD1. In germline, CDR1 is SNHLY, CDR2 FYNNEI. The CDR3 totals 17 residues. The J segment lost 0 bases and the V segment lost 5 bases, leaving 11 bases of the junction unmatched. CDR3 residues: CASSNALGTESTDTQYF. The CDR3 DNA follows: TGTGCCAGCAGTAACGCTCTTGGGACAGAGAGCACAGATACGCAGTATTTT.

The table lists this clone with many counts. V and J are TRBV19 and TRBJ1-1; possible D gene TRBD1, 5 bases. There are 15 residues in the CDR3. The germline V gene has CDR1 LNHDA and CDR2 SQIVND (reference sequence). V was shortened by 1 base and J by 3 bases, with 12 bases between the two germline ends. The CDR3: CASSIGGGRYTEAFF. The CDR3 nucleotides read TGTGCCAGTAGTATAGGGGGGGGTAGGTACACTGAAGCTTTCTTT.

This clone was observed many times. The chain recombines TRBV6-2 or TRBV6-3 with TRBJ2-7, with 9 nucleotides matching TRBD1. V gave up 8 bases and J gave up 6 bases; unmatched junction bases: 5. The CDR3 length is 12 residues. The germline CDR1 and CDR2 sequences are MNHEY and SVGEGT. CDR3 sequence reads: CASDDRGSEQYF. The CDR3 DNA is TGTGCCAGCGATGACAGGGGGAGCGAGCAGTACTTC.

The rearrangement joins TRBV28 to TRBJ2-7; D is uncertain. Trimming stripped 5 bases from V and 0 bases from J, with 17 bases between. Germline V gene lookup returns CDR1 MDHEN and CDR2 SYDVKM. The CDR3 has 16 amino acids. In DNA form, the CDR3 reads TGTGCCAGCAGTGAGACTTTCCGGACGATCTCCTACGAGCAGTACTTC. It specifies CASSETFRTISYEQYF.

With respect to this clone: The germline gene is not matched at one end of the junction; a read error may be the cause. This chain links TRBV5-1 with TRBJ2-1, with a possible D match to TRBD2 (6 bases). CDR1 and CDR2 (germline): SGHRS, YFSETQ. The CDR3 runs to 16 residues. CDR3 sequence (DNA): TGCGCCAGCATCTTGGAGGGCGGTTACTCCTACAATGAGCAGTTCTTC. Amino acid sequence: CASILEGGYSYNEQFF.

The chain couples TRBV7-3 to TRBJ2-3; D gene ambiguous. Per germline, CDR1 SGHTA and CDR2 FQGTGA. V dropped 0 bases and J dropped 2 bases, with 15 bases sitting between them. This CDR3 is 17 amino acids long. The CDR3 loop is CASSLTVPRIPTDTQYF. The CDR3 bases are TGTGCCAGCAGCTTAACTGTACCAAGAATACCCACAGATACGCAGTATTTT.

This clone was counted ten times or more. V and J are TRBV7-2 and TRBJ2-3, with D perhaps matching TRBD2 (6 bases). The CDR3 sequence is 15 residues long. The V end was cut by 2 bases, the J end by 5 bases, with 14 bases between. Germline loops: CDR1 SGHTA, CDR2 FQGNSA. Here the CDR3 DNA reads TGTGCCAGCAGCTTACTCGGGAGTCAGGTAGATACGCAGTATTTT. This gives the protein CASSLLGSQVDTQYF.

This clone showed up many times. For the CDR3, the DNA is TGTGCCAGCAGCTTAGCAGCTTCCCTAACCTACGAGCAGTACTTC. The encoded protein is CASSLAASLTYEQYF. The chain links TRBV7-2 to TRBJ2-7, with D unresolved. Trimming shortened V by 0 bases and J by 2 bases, and 11 bases separated the two germline ends. Germline CDR1 is SGHTA and CDR2 is FQGNSA. The CDR3 is 15 amino acids.

In this sample, this clone turned up many times. The chain recombines TRBV20-1 with TRBJ2-7, with 7 bases identical to TRBD2. Germline V lookup: CDR1 DFQATT, CDR2 SNEGSKA (reference sequence). V lost 3 bases to trimming and J lost 2 bases; unmatched junction nucleotides: 16. The length of the CDR3 is 17 residues. The CDR3 sequence is CSASFREDNAGTYEQYF. The CDR3 nucleotides read TGCAGTGCTAGCTTTCGGGAGGACAATGCGGGAACCTACGAGCAGTACTTC.

This clone was recorded at least ten times. Other nucleotide sequences from this sample produce the same CDR3. V and J are TRBV7-9 and TRBJ1-2; D may be TRBD1 (5 bases). Trimming stripped 5 bases from V and 1 base from J, with 14 bases between. The CDR3 totals 15 residues. Looked up from germline, CDR1 is SEHNR and CDR2 is FQNEAQ (reference sequence). The CDR3 sequence is CASSADSDINYGYTF. As DNA, the CDR3 is TGTGCCAGCAGCGCAGACAGTGATATTAACTATGGCTACACCTTC.

At least ten counts were recorded for this clone. The rearrangement uses TRBV11-1 and TRBJ2-1, with 7 nucleotides matching TRBD2. CDR1 is SGHAT and CDR2 is FQDESV in the germline V gene (reference sequence). The V and J ends lost 0 bases and 3 bases, in that order; junction bases with no gene match: 11. The CDR3 runs to 18 residues. Here the CDR3 reads CASSLALIAGPSYNEQFF. CDR3 sequence (DNA): TGTGCCAGCAGCTTAGCGCTAATAGCGGGTCCGAGCTACAATGAGCAGTTCTTC. Full variable domain (rest looked up from reference TRBV11-1 and TRBJ2-1): EAEVAQSPRYKITEKSQAVAFWCDPISGHATLYWYRQILGQGPELLVQFQDESVVDDSQLPKDRFSAERLKGVDSTLKIQPAELGDSAMYLCASSLALIAGPSYNEQFFGPGTRLTVL.

V usage is TRBV20-1 and J usage is TRBJ2-7, with TRBD2 matching over 8 bases. Germline V lookup: CDR1 DFQATT, CDR2 SNEGSKA (reference sequence). There are 15 residues in the CDR3. V trimming: 0 bases; J trimming: 2 bases; junction bases outside the gene matches: 6. CDR3 nucleotides: TGCAGTGCTAGAGATGCTTTAGCGGGGACCTACGAGCAGTACTTC. This gives the protein CSARDALAGTYEQYF.

In this sample, this clone turned up many times. The chain has TRBV10-1 and TRBJ2-7; possibly TRBD2 for D (5 bases). With 6 bases removed from V and 2 bases from J, the gap between germline ends came to 11 bases. The CDR3 runs to 13 residues. CDR1 is WNHNN and CDR2 is SYGVQD in the germline V gene (reference sequence). The chain's CDR3 is CASSRTGTYEQYF. The CDR3 DNA follows: TGCGCCAGCAGCCGGACGGGAACCTACGAGCAGTACTTC.